The clone carrying this T cell receptor (beta chain) was recorded a few times. Its antigen remains unknown. Read sequence stops 3 residues before the CDR3 end, and the germline J gene provides the missing end. These data are taken from a study of T cell clonality in common variable immunodeficiency. Study outcomes and limitations: Fewer deletions and N-nucleotide insertions were reportedly seen in common variable immunodeficiency TCR beta sequences. Shared TCRbeta clones were fewer between CVID subjects than controls. TCRbeta clonality was increased in CVID versus healthy controls.

Sequencing used immunoSEQ multiplex PCR; TCRdb keeps in-frame clones, though not all of them. Sampling found about 26,000 clones, none seen once. The CDR3 is 15 residues long. With 0 bases removed from V and 4 bases from J, the gap between germline ends came to 13 bases. CDR1 is SGHTS, CDR2 YDEGEE, per germline. Sequencing used peripheral blood mononuclear cells. This sequence joins TRBV5-8 and TRBJ1-2, with TRBD1 as a possible D gene (5 bases). The TCR was taken from a human donor with common variable immunodeficiency. The CDR3 here is CASSLGQGPGYGYTF. The CDR3 DNA, read in part, is TGTGCCAGCAGCTTGGGTCAGGGTCCGGGCTATGGC.